This T cell receptor (beta chain) is drawn from a study of post-analysis software for immune sequencing data (dated by TCRdb to between 2014 and 2017). About the study as a whole: Disease courses on record covered relapsing-remitting, secondary progressive and progressive-relapsing multiple sclerosis, though some patients had no subtype annotation. A subset of samples was prepared in parallel using single-end sample barcoding, then pooled and co-amplified after Illumina adapter ligation. The patient repertoires were compared against 11 previously published healthy control repertoires obtained from donors aged about 6 to 28 years.

In regard to this clonotype: It lacks a known antigen. No per-base quality is available; no much larger clone lies one base away.

Trimming leaves V shorter by 5 bases and J shorter by 2 bases, with the junction holding 13 bases beyond the gene matches. From the cysteine up to the phenylalanine, the CDR3 has a length of 17 residues. CDR3 DNA only is kept here, 51 bases in frame from base 1. CDR1 MNHNY and CDR2 SVGAGI were looked up in the germline V gene (reference sequence). Libraries were built with PCR. The listed sequencing device is Illumina HiSeq 2500. To reduce PCR and sequencing biases, unique molecular identifiers were built into the TCR beta cDNA libraries. Approximately 500,000 cDNA molecules were obtained for every 1 to 10 million input T cells, so each molecule roughly corresponded to one T cell. The patient libraries were prepared and sequenced using the same protocol as the earlier healthy control dataset. Within a given batch, samples were prepared together, multiplexed and sequenced on the same HiSeq lane. In the authors' own workflow: Raw barcoded reads were processed with MIGEC, discarding single-read molecular identifier groups before consensus assembly and CDR3 extraction. Clonotype tables were post-analysed with VDJtools, normalizing diversity by down-sampling all datasets to the smallest sample size. In repertoire overlap clustering, CDR3 amino acid sequences, but not nucleotide sequences, were matched to correct batch-related cross-sample contamination. TCRdb reworked the public reads: Q25 trimming with fastp, MiXCR clone assembly, productive beta chains retained. Identical CDR3 proteins give one entry, which carries the most common genes and DNA. The V and J calls follow TCRdb's processing rather than the paper's. The sample data list about 400,000 distinct CDR3 sequences, and roughly 38% of these were observed just once. The ten largest clones add up to roughly 13% of the sample.

Findings and caveats that apply to the study as a whole: Significantly lower normalized Chao1 diversity was found in multiple sclerosis patients than in controls, suggesting substantial peripheral T-cell clonal expansion. The control group was slightly older than the multiple sclerosis patient group. Direct clustering with F measure showed strong co-clustering of samples prepared in the same batch, prompting a batch-effect correction. Patients showed significantly higher frequencies than controls for several TRBV segments, among them TRBV5-6, TRBV5-1 and TRBV20-1.

To demonstrate the VDJtools post-analysis software, TCR beta repertoires were profiled from the peripheral blood of some 12 young patients with multiple sclerosis. The patients with multiple sclerosis were children and adolescents between about 6 and 17 years of age. This sequence originates from a girl under 18 with multiple sclerosis. The receptor chain draws on TRBV6-6 and TRBJ2-3, and TRBD1 aligns with 7 junction nucleotides. The sample comprised blood. Read as DNA, the sequence is TGTGCCAGCAGTCACGAACAGGGGAGAGGGCCCACAGATACGCAGTATTTT. It codes for CASSHEQGRGPTDTQYF.